The 21 T cell receptor beta chains listed next were all sequenced from one sample in a study of cytomegalovirus exposure and HLA in healthy donors. The PCR employed 60 Vbeta primers together with 13 Jbeta primers. Using immunoSEQ multiplex PCR, the repertoire was profiled, and TCRdb retains in-frame clones only, with some absent. This sample carries over 100,000 clones, about four fifths of them seen once, and the ten largest clones take 1.1%. The specimen sequenced was PBMCs. These receptors were obtained from a male donor in good health and CMV-seronegative.

V and J are TRBV5-1 and TRBJ1-1; TRBD1 might be the D (6 bases). Germline V CDR1 and CDR2: SGHRS, YFSETQ. V was pared by 1 base and J by 1 base, with 11 bases between. The CDR3 is 15 amino acids. Written as DNA, the CDR3 is TGCGCCAGCAGCTTGCCTGACAGGTGGAACACTGAAGCTTTCTTT. Translation: CASSLPDRWNTEAFF.

The J gene is TRBJ1-4, the V gene TRBV6-1; D possibly corresponds to TRBD1 (5 bases). Germline V gives CDR1 MNHNS, CDR2 SASEGT. V shed 2 bases and J shed 8 bases, with 12 bases lying between them. This CDR3 contains 14 residues. This chain's CDR3 is CASSEILGVEKLFF. CDR3 nucleotides: TGTGCCAGCAGTGAAATTTTAGGGGTGGAAAAACTGTTTTTT.

CDR3 in DNA: TGTGCCAGCAGTTACACCCCTCTAGGACACTACGAGCAGTACTTC. Its protein is CASSYTPLGHYEQYF. This chain links TRBV6-5 with TRBJ2-7, with TRBD1 as a possible D gene (5 bases). This CDR3 has 15 residues. In germline, CDR1 is MNHEY, CDR2 SVGAGI. V dropped 2 bases and J dropped 3 bases, with 14 bases sitting between them.

Concerning this clone itself: Other DNA sequences in the sample encode the same CDR3. V is TRBV5-1 and J is TRBJ1-5; D may be TRBD1 (6 bases). The V gene's germline CDR1 is SGHRS and CDR2 YFSETQ. There are 15 residues in the CDR3. Trimming stripped 0 bases from V and 1 base from J, with 8 bases between. CDR3: CASSLGGQSNQPQHF. The CDR3 coding sequence is TGCGCCAGCAGCTTGGGTGGACAGAGCAATCAGCCCCAGCATTTT.

The rearrangement links TRBV18 to TRBJ2-1, with D possibly being TRBD1 (5 bases). The length of the CDR3 is 12 residues. Germline lookup yields CDR1 KGHSH and CDR2 LQKENI. Between the trimmed V and J ends, which lost 6 bases and 7 bases, there was a span of 10 bases. The CDR3 loop reads CASSTDSNEQFF. The CDR3 region has the DNA TGTGCCAGCTCTACTGACAGTAATGAGCAGTTCTTC.

J is TRBJ1-6 and V is TRBV18, with D possibly being TRBD1 (5 bases). V was clipped by 3 bases and J by 4 bases, with 16 bases between them. The CDR3 spans 17 residues. The germline V gene has CDR1 KGHSH and CDR2 LQKENI. In nucleotides, the CDR3 is TGTGCCAGCTCACCTCAACTGAGACAGACGTATAATTCACCCCTCCACTTT. Protein: CASSPQLRQTYNSPLHF.

The V and J genes are TRBV5-6 and TRBJ2-7; D is undetermined. Germline V CDR1 and CDR2: SGHDT, YYEEEE. The CDR3 contains 14 residues. Trimming left V 4 bases short and J 2 bases short, with 13 bases between. CDR3 in amino acids: CASSRLAVPYEQYF. Written as DNA, the CDR3 is TGTGCCAGCAGCCGGCTGGCGGTTCCCTACGAGCAGTACTTC. Full variable domain (remainder filled in from reference TRBV5-6 and TRBJ2-7): DAGVTQSPTHLIKTRGQQVTLRCSPKSGHDTVSWYQQALGQGPQFIFQYYEEEERQRGNFPDRFSGHQFPNYSSELNVNALLLGDSALYLCASSRLAVPYEQYFGPGTRLTVT.

The V call is TRBV4-1, the J call TRBJ2-1; TRBD2 aligns across 8 bases. V lost 1 base, J lost 8 bases, and 10 bases stayed unmatched. The germline CDR1 and CDR2 sequences are MGHRA and YSYEKL. The CDR3 sequence is 16 residues long. This chain's CDR3 is CASSQGRGAGDDEQFF. CDR3 coding DNA: TGCGCCAGCAGCCAAGGGCGGGGGGCCGGAGACGATGAGCAGTTCTTC.

The CDR3 protein is CASSPLGLAGGRYEQYF. The DNA of the CDR3 is TGTGCCAGCAGCCCCTTGGGACTAGCGGGGGGGCGGTACGAGCAGTACTTC. The rearrangement links TRBV7-9 to TRBJ2-7; TRBD2 matches 16 bases. V was pared by 5 bases and J by 4 bases, with 8 bases of the junction left unmatched. Per germline, CDR1 SEHNR and CDR2 FQNEAQ (reference sequence). The CDR3 runs 17 residues.

The rearrangement links TRBV5-4 to TRBJ1-6; TRBD1 aligns across 7 bases. CDR3 length: 14 amino acids. V was clipped by 4 bases and J by 5 bases; unmatched bases: 3. Germline V CDR1 and CDR2: SGHNT, YYREEE (reference sequence). The CDR3 DNA follows: TGTGCCAGCAGCCCTGGGACAGATAATTCACCCCTCCACTTT. It translates to CASSPGTDNSPLHF.

The chain links TRBV6-5 to TRBJ2-2; a possible D gene is TRBD1 (5 bases). Per the germline V gene, CDR1 is MNHEY and CDR2 is SVGAGI. With 5 bases removed from V and 3 bases from J, the gap between germline ends came to 13 bases. The CDR3 spans 15 residues. This CDR3 is CASSAVGRDTGELFF. Here the CDR3 DNA reads TGTGCCAGCAGTGCCGTGGGGCGCGACACCGGGGAGCTGTTTTTT.

J is TRBJ2-5 and V is TRBV11-1; D might be TRBD2 (7 bases). Germline values: CDR1 SGHAT, CDR2 FQDESV (reference sequence). With 4 bases removed from V and 2 bases from J, the gap between germline ends came to 11 bases. There are 14 residues in the CDR3. The CDR3 DNA reads as TGTGCCAGCAGCTACGGGGGGCCACAAGAGACCCAGTACTTC. This gives the protein CASSYGGPQETQYF.

This chain uses TRBV6-1 with TRBJ1-2; the D is unclear. The germline V and J ends were trimmed by 10 bases and 2 bases, with 11 bases remaining between them. Germline V CDR1 and CDR2: MNHNS, SASEGT. This CDR3 comprises 12 residues. The CDR3 DNA follows: TGTGCCACCAGGAGGGTGAACTATGGCTACACCTTC. This translates into CATRRVNYGYTF.

V is TRBV7-2 and J is TRBJ1-4; maybe TRBD1 (5 bases). The V end lost 6 bases, the J end lost 0 bases, and 8 bases lay between the germline ends. The CDR3 has 14 amino acids. CDR1 and CDR2 (germline): SGHTA, FQGNSA. The CDR3 DNA follows: TGTGCCAGCAGGCCGACAGCAACTAATGAAAAACTGTTTTTT. Protein sequence: CASRPTATNEKLFF.

The chain combines TRBV18 with TRBJ1-1, with D maybe TRBD1 (6 bases). With 4 bases removed from V and 3 bases from J, the gap between germline ends came to 12 bases. The CDR3 spans 14 residues. From germline, CDR1 is KGHSH and CDR2 LQKENI. The CDR3 region has the DNA TGTGCCAGCTCACGTACAGGGTTGGACACTGAAGCTTTCTTT. Amino acids: CASSRTGLDTEAFF.

The chain uses TRBV9 and TRBJ2-3, with no clear D. CDR3 length equals 12 residues. From germline, CDR1 is SGDLS and CDR2 YYNGEE. Trimming shortened V by 2 bases and J by 3 bases, and 4 bases separated the two germline ends. Here the CDR3 DNA reads TGTGCCAGCAGCGTGCAGACAGATACGCAGTATTTT. Translating gives CASSVQTDTQYF.

This chain links TRBV10-3 with TRBJ1-5, with D possibly matching TRBD1 (6 bases). CDR3 length: 13 amino acids. CDR1 and CDR2 (germline): ENHRY, SYGVKD. Trimming cost V 10 bases and J 0 bases, with 10 bases left between them. In nucleotides, the CDR3 is TGTGCCAGTACAGGGTATAGCAATCAGCCCCAGCATTTT. Protein: CASTGYSNQPQHF.

The V call is TRBV6-5, the J call TRBJ2-3, with a possible D match to TRBD2 (6 bases). The V end lost 6 bases, the J end lost 3 bases, and 16 bases lay between the germline ends. Germline-derived CDR1 and CDR2 are MNHEY and SVGAGI. This CDR3 is 15 amino acids long. The CDR3 protein is CASRRGRSETDTQYF. The CDR3 DNA is TGTGCCAGCAGGCGGGGCAGAAGTGAAACAGATACGCAGTATTTT.

The chain couples TRBV5-6 to TRBJ2-5; 8 positions match TRBD2. The CDR3 has 12 amino acids. Germline V gene lookup returns CDR1 SGHDT and CDR2 YYEEEE. V shed 10 bases, J shed 1 base, and the junction held 3 bases outside the gene matches. CDR3 region: CASRGAQETQYF. The CDR3 region has the DNA TGTGCCTCGCGGGGGGCCCAAGAGACCCAGTACTTC.

There are a few counts of this clone. This rearrangement joins TRBV6-4 to TRBJ1-1; D uncertain. The CDR3 totals 13 residues. Germline V gene data show CDR1 as MRHNA and CDR2 as SNTAGT. With 4 bases removed from V and 1 base from J, the gap between germline ends came to 7 bases. The CDR3, as DNA: TGTGCCAGCAGTGCGGAGGAGAACACTGAAGCTTTCTTT. Translation: CASSAEENTEAFF.

This chain joins TRBV11-1 and TRBJ1-1; D is perhaps TRBD1 (5 bases). Trimming cost V 5 bases and J 5 bases, with 12 bases left between them. CDR1 is SGHAT, CDR2 FQDESV, per germline (reference sequence). The CDR3 covers 13 residues. The CDR3 DNA sequence: TGTGCCAGCAGCCTTACGGAGGGGACTGAAGCTTTCTTT. Translation: CASSLTEGTEAFF.